These 24 T cell receptor beta chains came from one sample sequenced in a study of CD8+ T cells in alopecia areata. The sequencing template was cDNA reverse transcribed from extracted RNA. Libraries were prepared by immunoSEQ multiplex PCR; TCRdb keeps only in-frame clonotypes and omits some of them. Of roughly 70,000 clones listed, 29% are singletons. Treatment given: oral pan-JAK inhibitor, 5-10 mg twice daily. The source was CD8+ T cells sorted from blood, collected at week 4, from a patient treated with tofacitinib. Receptor source: a human donor with alopecia areata.

This chain uses TRBV29-1 with TRBJ2-2, with a tentative D call TRBD1 (5 bases). Germline CDR1 and CDR2: SQVTM and ANQGSEA. The CDR3 spans 15 residues. V shed 4 bases and J shed 3 bases, with 15 bases lying between them. The CDR3, as DNA: TGCAGCGTTGGAAGCGACAGCAGATACACCGGGGAGCTGTTTTTT. Translated, it gives CSVGSDSRYTGELFF.

The table lists this clone with a few counts. V is TRBV7-8 and J is TRBJ2-5, with TRBD2 matching 13 bases. Germline loops: CDR1 SGHVS, CDR2 FQNEAQ. CDR3 length: 17 residues. Unmatched junction bases numbered 10, after V lost 7 bases and J lost 2 bases. CDR3 sequence (DNA): TGTGCCAGCACCCTAACCTGGACTAGCGGGAGTCAAGAGACCCAGTACTTC. Its translation is CASTLTWTSGSQETQYF.

This clone was observed once. The chain combines TRBV7-9 with TRBJ2-3; unclear D gene. Germline loops: CDR1 SEHNR, CDR2 FQNEAQ (reference sequence). CDR3 length equals 13 residues. Between the trimmed V and J ends, which lost 5 bases and 2 bases, there was a span of 8 bases. The DNA of the CDR3 is TGTGCCAGCAGCCTATCAGACACAGATACGCAGTATTTT. It translates to CASSLSDTDTQYF.

The chain is built from TRBV11-2 and TRBJ2-1; 15 nucleotides line up with TRBD2. The germline V gene has CDR1 SGHAT and CDR2 FQNNGV. The CDR3 is made up of 16 amino acids. J was trimmed by 6 bases and V by 7 bases; bases with no gene match: 7. The CDR3 coding sequence is TGTGCCAGCACCGGGATGGGACTAGCGGGAGGCAATGAGCAGTTCTTC. Translating it yields CASTGMGLAGGNEQFF.

V is TRBV6-6 and J is TRBJ2-7; D is undetermined. The CDR3 length is 13 residues. V was trimmed by 6 bases and J by 0 bases, leaving 9 bases between them. CDR1 MNHNY and CDR2 SVGAGI come from the germline V gene (reference sequence). CDR3 amino acids: CASSPASSYEQYF. For the CDR3, the DNA is TGTGCCAGCAGCCCGGCGAGCTCCTACGAGCAGTACTTC.

This clone was seen only a few times. V usage is TRBV15 and J usage is TRBJ1-6, with D unclear. The CDR3 totals 15 residues. V lost 0 bases and J lost 9, with 12 bases in between. Germline V gene sequence: CDR1 LNHNV, CDR2 YYDKDF (reference sequence). The CDR3 sequence: CATSRDRSGVSPLHF. The CDR3 coding sequence is TGTGCCACCAGCAGAGATCGGTCCGGGGTTTCACCCCTCCACTTT.

The rearrangement uses TRBV27 and TRBJ2-1; 15 bases align to TRBD2. The CDR3 length is 17 residues. Germline V gene sequence: CDR1 MNHEY, CDR2 SMNVEV (reference sequence). After removal of 5 bases from V and 6 bases from J, the junction contained 8 bases not matched to a gene. The CDR3 nucleotides are TGTGCCAGCAGTCCGAAGGGACTAGCGGGAGGTCGCAATGAGCAGTTCTTC. It yields the protein CASSPKGLAGGRNEQFF.

J is TRBJ1-1 and V is TRBV30, with unresolved D. V was cut by 0 bases and J by 9 bases, with 11 bases left in between. Looked up from germline, CDR1 is GTSNPN and CDR2 is SVGIG (reference sequence). This CDR3 comprises 12 residues. CDR3 nucleotides: TGTGCCTGGAGTGTACCCCCACCACAAGCTTTCTTT. Amino acid sequence: CAWSVPPPQAFF.

This clone was picked up a small number of times. The chain recombines TRBV15 with TRBJ2-3; TRBD1 aligns across 9 bases. V shed 3 bases and J 3 bases; nucleotides not matched to a gene: 7. Per the germline V gene, CDR1 is LNHNV and CDR2 is YYDKDF (reference sequence). This CDR3 contains 16 residues. CDR3 DNA: TGTGCCACCAGCAGCCGACAGGGGGTCGGGACAGATACGCAGTATTTT. This encodes CATSSRQGVGTDTQYF.

This clone was seen a single time. The rearrangement uses TRBV27 and TRBJ1-5, with 8 bases identical to TRBD1. V lost 5 bases, J lost 2 bases, and 5 bases stayed unmatched. The CDR3 is 15 residues long. The germline V gene has CDR1 MNHEY and CDR2 SMNVEV (reference sequence). CDR3 sequence reads: CASSPWGQGNQPQHF. The CDR3, as DNA: TGTGCCAGCAGTCCCTGGGGACAGGGCAATCAGCCCCAGCATTTT.

The CDR3 sequence is CASSLAGRGNYGYTF. In DNA form, the CDR3 reads TGCGCCAGCAGCTTGGCGGGCAGGGGGAACTATGGCTACACCTTC. This chain joins TRBV5-1 and TRBJ1-2; 7 nucleotides line up with TRBD1. Germline trimming cut 0 bases from V and 2 bases from J; bases unmatched to any gene: 4. This CDR3 region has 15 residues. CDR1 SGHRS and CDR2 YFSETQ come from the germline V gene.

V is TRBV11-2 and J is TRBJ2-7; 7 bases line up with TRBD2. V was pared by 4 bases and J by 2 bases, with 2 bases of the junction left unmatched. CDR3 length: 13 amino acids. Germline V gives CDR1 SGHAT, CDR2 FQNNGV. CDR3 protein: CASSYAGAYEQYF. CDR3 DNA: TGTGCCAGCAGCTATGCGGGAGCCTACGAGCAGTACTTC.

This chain uses TRBV27 with TRBJ2-7; no reliable D call. V was shortened by 2 bases and J by 5 bases, with 10 bases between the two germline ends. Germline assignment: CDR1 MNHEY and CDR2 SMNVEV (reference sequence). The CDR3 consists of 13 residues. In DNA form, the CDR3 reads TGTGCCAGCAGTTTAATCTCCTCGGACGAGCAGTACTTC. This codes for CASSLISSDEQYF.

This chain uses TRBV7-2 with TRBJ2-6; tentatively, D is TRBD1 (7 bases). Germline V gene sequence: CDR1 SGHTA, CDR2 FQGNSA. This CDR3 is 15 amino acids long. Trimming pared 5 bases from V and 2 bases from J, leaving 10 bases between. CDR3 sequence (DNA): TGTGCCAGCAGCGGAGGGACAGCTGGGGCCAACGTCCTGACTTTC. Translated: CASSGGTAGANVLTF.

The table lists this clone with a few counts. This sequence joins TRBV6-5 and TRBJ1-3, with D perhaps matching TRBD1 (5 bases). CDR3 length: 14 residues. Between the trimmed V and J ends, which lost 6 bases and 2 bases, there was a span of 11 bases. Germline CDR1 is MNHEY and CDR2 is SVGAGI. The CDR3 loop is CASSLGGTGNTIYF. As DNA, the CDR3 is TGTGCCAGCAGCTTGGGGGGAACTGGAAACACCATATATTTT.

This clone was seen a handful of times. The chain carries TRBV29-1 and TRBJ2-7, with TRBD1 matching over 10 bases. CDR3 size: 14 residues. Per germline, CDR1 SQVTM and CDR2 ANQGSEA. Germline trimming cut 2 bases from V and 3 bases from J; bases unmatched to any gene: 4. CDR3 residues: CSVETRDRGYEQYF. The CDR3 DNA reads as TGCAGCGTTGAAACCCGGGACAGGGGCTACGAGCAGTACTTC.

The chain recombines TRBV19 with TRBJ2-3; 11 positions match TRBD2. V trimming: 5 bases; J trimming: 0 bases; junction bases outside the gene matches: 10. CDR1 and CDR2 (germline): LNHDA, SQIVND (reference sequence). This CDR3 has 18 amino acids. CDR3 loop: CASSFFPTSGASTDTQYF. The CDR3 DNA is TGTGCCAGTAGTTTCTTTCCGACTAGCGGGGCAAGCACAGATACGCAGTATTTT.

V and J are TRBV9 and TRBJ1-2, with D unresolved. The V end lost 0 bases, the J end lost 4 bases, and 10 bases lay between the germline ends. Germline values: CDR1 SGDLS, CDR2 YYNGEE. The CDR3 is made up of 14 amino acids. The DNA of the CDR3 is TGTGCCAGCAGCGTAGGAAACCGCGGCTATGGCTACACCTTC. It yields the protein CASSVGNRGYGYTF. The full variable domain, completed using reference TRBV9 and TRBJ1-2, is DSGVTQTPKHLITATGQRVTLRCSPRSGDLSVYWYQQSLDQGLQFLIQYYNGEERAKGNILERFSAQQFPDLHSELNLSSLELGDSALYFCASSVGNRGYGYTFGSGTRLTVV.

V gene TRBV29-1 combines with J gene TRBJ2-7; perhaps D is TRBD1 or TRBD2 (5 bases each). V lost 7 bases and J lost 0, with 13 bases in between. Germline values: CDR1 SQVTM, CDR2 ANQGSEA. The CDR3 loop spans 13 amino acids. CDR3 sequence (DNA): TGCAGCGCGGGGACGCAAACCTCCTACGAGCAGTACTTC. Encoded protein: CSAGTQTSYEQYF.

This chain joins TRBV30 and TRBJ2-7, with 7 positions matching TRBD2. V was pared by 0 bases and J by 6 bases, with 5 bases of the junction left unmatched. This CDR3 contains 13 residues. Germline V gives CDR1 GTSNPN, CDR2 SVGIG (reference sequence). The CDR3 spells CAWSVGAGVEQYF. CDR3 coding DNA: TGTGCCTGGAGTGTCGGGGCGGGAGTCGAGCAGTACTTC.

The chain carries TRBV29-1 and TRBJ2-7, with a weak D call TRBD1 (6 bases). Germline CDR1 and CDR2: SQVTM and ANQGSEA. With 6 bases removed from V and 7 bases from J, the gap between germline ends came to 22 bases. This CDR3 contains 14 residues. CDR3 residues: CSVETGELLGEQYF. The CDR3 nucleotides are TGCAGCGTGGAGACAGGCGAACTCCTGGGAGAGCAGTACTTC.

The chain uses TRBV21-1 and TRBJ2-1; the table gives TRBD2 as D, unverified against the DNA. TRBV21-1 is reported as a pseudogene. CDR3 length equals 21 residues. Here the CDR3 reads CASSLKRGRGTTREVHNEQFF. CDR3 nucleotide sequence: TGTGCCAGCAGCCTAAAGAGGGGTAGGGGTACTACGCGGGAGGTCCACAATGAGCAGTTCTTC.

The chain is built from TRBV11-2 and TRBJ1-1; no firm D call. The germline V gene has CDR1 SGHAT and CDR2 FQNNGV. Trimming removed 2 bases at V and 4 bases at J, with 14 bases between. This CDR3 is 15 amino acids long. The CDR3 DNA sequence: TGTGCCAGCAGCTTAAAGGGAACGATGATCACTGAAGCTTTCTTT. Amino acids: CASSLKGTMITEAFF. The variable domain in full, completed from reference TRBV11-2 and TRBJ1-1, reads EAGVAQSPRYKIIEKRQSVAFWCNPISGHATLYWYQQILGQGPKLLIQFQNNGVVDDSQLPKDRFSAERLKGVDSTLKIQPAKLEDSAVYLCASSLKGTMITEAFFGQGTRLTVV.

The gene calls are TRBV5-1 and TRBJ2-7; 8 bases match TRBD2. CDR1 and CDR2 from the germline V gene are SGHRS and YFSETQ. The V segment lost 1 base and the J segment 2 bases; nucleotides outside the gene matches: 5. The CDR3 extends over 15 amino acids. Here the CDR3 DNA reads TGCGCCAGCAGCTTGTATACTAGCGGCACCTACGAGCAGTACTTC. It translates to CASSLYTSGTYEQYF.